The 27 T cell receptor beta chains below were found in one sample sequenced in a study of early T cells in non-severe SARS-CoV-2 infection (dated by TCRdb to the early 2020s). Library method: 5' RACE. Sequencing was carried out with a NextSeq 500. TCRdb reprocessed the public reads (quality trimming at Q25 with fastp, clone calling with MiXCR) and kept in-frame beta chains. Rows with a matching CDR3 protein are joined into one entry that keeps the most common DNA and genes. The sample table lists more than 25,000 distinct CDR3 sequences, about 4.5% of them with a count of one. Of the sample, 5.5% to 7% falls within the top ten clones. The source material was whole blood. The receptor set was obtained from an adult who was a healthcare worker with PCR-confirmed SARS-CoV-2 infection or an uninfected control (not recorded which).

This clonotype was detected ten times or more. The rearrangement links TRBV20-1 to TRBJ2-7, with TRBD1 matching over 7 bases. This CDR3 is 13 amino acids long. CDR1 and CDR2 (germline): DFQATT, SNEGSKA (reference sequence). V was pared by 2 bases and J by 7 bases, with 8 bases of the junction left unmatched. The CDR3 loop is CSARLAGGQEQYF. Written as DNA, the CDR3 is TGCAGTGCTAGATTGGCAGGGGGTCAGGAGCAGTACTTC.

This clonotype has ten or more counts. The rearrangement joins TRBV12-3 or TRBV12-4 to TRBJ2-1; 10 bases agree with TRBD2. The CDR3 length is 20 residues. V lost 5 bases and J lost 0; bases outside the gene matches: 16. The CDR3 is CASSIRTGTSVLSSYNEQFF. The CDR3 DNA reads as TGTGCCAGCAGTATAAGAACCGGGACTAGCGTTTTGAGCTCCTACAATGAGCAGTTCTTC.

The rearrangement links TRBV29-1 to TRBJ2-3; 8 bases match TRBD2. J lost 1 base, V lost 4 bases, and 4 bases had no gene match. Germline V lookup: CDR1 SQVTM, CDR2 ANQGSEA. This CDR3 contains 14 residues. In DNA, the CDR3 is TGCAGCGTTGGACGCGGGGGGCGCACAGATACGCAGTATTTT. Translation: CSVGRGGRTDTQYF.

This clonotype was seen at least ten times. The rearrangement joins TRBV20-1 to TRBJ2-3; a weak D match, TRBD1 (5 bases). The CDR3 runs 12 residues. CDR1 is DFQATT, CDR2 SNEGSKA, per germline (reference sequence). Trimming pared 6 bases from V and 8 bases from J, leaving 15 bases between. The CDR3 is CSARQGAATQYF. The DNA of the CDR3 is TGCAGTGCCAGACAAGGGGCCGCTACGCAGTATTTT.

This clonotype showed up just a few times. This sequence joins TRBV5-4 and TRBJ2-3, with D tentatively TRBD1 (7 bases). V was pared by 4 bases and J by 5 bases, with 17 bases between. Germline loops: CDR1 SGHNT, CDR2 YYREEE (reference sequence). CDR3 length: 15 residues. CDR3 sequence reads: CASSKGAGGIDTQYF. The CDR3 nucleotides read TGTGCCAGCAGCAAGGGGGCAGGGGGGATAGATACGCAGTATTTT.

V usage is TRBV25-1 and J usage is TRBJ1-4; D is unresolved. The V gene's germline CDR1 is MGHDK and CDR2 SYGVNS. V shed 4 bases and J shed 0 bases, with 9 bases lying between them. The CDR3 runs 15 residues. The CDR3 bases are TGTGCCAGCAGTGTGTTAGGGACAACTAATGAAAAACTGTTTTTT. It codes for CASSVLGTTNEKLFF.

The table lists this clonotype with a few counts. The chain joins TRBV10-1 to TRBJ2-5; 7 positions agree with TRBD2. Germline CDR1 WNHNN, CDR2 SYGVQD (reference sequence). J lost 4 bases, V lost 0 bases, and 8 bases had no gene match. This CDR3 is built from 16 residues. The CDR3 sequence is CASSESMSGDRETQYF. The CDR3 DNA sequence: TGCGCCAGCAGTGAGTCTATGAGCGGGGATCGAGAGACCCAGTACTTC.

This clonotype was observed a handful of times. The CDR3 is CASSIGAGTDTQYF. In DNA form, the CDR3 reads TGTGCCAGTAGTATCGGAGCGGGCACAGATACGCAGTATTTT. J is TRBJ2-3 and V is TRBV19, with a weak D call TRBD2 (5 bases). The CDR3 runs 14 residues. Deletions cut 3 bases from V and 1 base from J, with 8 bases between. CDR1 is LNHDA, CDR2 SQIVND, per germline (reference sequence).

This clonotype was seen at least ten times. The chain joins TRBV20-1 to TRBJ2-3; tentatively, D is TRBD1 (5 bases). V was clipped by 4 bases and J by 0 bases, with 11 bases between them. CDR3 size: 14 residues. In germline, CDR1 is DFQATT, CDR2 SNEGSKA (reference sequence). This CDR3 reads CSAKGLLSTDTQYF. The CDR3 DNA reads TGCAGTGCTAAGGGGCTTCTTAGCACAGATACGCAGTATTTT.

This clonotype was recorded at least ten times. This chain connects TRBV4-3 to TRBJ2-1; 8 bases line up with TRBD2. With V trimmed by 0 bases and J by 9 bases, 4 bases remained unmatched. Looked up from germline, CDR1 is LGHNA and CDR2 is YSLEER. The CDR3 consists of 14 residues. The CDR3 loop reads CASSQDSGVVEQFF. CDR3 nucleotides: TGCGCCAGCAGCCAAGATAGCGGGGTCGTTGAGCAGTTCTTC.

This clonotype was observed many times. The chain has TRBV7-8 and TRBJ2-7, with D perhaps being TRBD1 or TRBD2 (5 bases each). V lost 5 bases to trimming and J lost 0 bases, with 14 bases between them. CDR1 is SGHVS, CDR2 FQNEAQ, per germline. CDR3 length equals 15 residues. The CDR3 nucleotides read TGTGCCAGCAGCCCCTTCCAGGGACCCTCCTACGAGCAGTACTTC. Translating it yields CASSPFQGPSYEQYF.

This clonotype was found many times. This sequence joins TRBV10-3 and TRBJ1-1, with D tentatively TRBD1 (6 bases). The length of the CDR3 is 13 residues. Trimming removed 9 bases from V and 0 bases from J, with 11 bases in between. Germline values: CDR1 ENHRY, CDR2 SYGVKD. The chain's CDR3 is CAMRRDMNTEAFF. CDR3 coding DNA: TGTGCCATGCGCAGGGACATGAACACTGAAGCTTTCTTT.

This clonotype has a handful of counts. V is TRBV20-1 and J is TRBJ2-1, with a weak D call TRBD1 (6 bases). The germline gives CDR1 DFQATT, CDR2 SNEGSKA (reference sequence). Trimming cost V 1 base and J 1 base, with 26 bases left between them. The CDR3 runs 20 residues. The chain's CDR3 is CSARVQKGDPTGFSYNEQFF. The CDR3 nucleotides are TGCAGTGCTAGAGTTCAGAAGGGTGATCCCACAGGGTTTTCCTACAATGAGCAGTTCTTC.

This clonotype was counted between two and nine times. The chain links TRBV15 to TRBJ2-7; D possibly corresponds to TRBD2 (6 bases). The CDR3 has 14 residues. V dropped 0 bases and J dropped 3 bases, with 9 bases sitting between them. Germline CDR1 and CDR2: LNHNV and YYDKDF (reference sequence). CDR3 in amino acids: CATSRDQRVYEQYF. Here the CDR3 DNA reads TGTGCCACCAGCAGAGATCAGCGGGTCTACGAGCAGTACTTC.

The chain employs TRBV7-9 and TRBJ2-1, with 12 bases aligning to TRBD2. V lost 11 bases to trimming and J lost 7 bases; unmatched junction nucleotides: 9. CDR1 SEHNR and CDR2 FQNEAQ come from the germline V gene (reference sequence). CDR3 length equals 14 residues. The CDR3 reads CAVPPSGRGNEQFF. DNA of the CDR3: TGTGCCGTTCCACCTAGCGGGAGGGGTAATGAGCAGTTCTTC.

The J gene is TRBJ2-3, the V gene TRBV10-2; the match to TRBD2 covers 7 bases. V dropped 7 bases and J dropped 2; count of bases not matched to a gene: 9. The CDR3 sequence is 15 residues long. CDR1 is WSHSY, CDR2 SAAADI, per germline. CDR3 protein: CASKKRGINTDTQYF. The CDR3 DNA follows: TGCGCCAGCAAGAAGCGGGGAATCAACACAGATACGCAGTATTTT.

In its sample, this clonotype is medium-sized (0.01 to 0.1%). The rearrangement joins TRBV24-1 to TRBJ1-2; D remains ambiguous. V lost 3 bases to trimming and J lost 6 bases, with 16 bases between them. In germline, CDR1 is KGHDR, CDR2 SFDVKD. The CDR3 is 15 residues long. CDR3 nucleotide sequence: TGTGCCACCAGTGATAGAGGCAGCGGCTATGATGGCTACACCTTC. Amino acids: CATSDRGSGYDGYTF.

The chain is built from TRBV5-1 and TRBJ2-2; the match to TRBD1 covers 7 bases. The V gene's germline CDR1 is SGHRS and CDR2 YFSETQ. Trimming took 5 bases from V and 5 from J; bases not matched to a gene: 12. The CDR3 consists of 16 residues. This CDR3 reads CASSHDRTGETGELFF. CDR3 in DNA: TGCGCCAGCAGTCATGATCGTACAGGGGAAACCGGGGAGCTGTTTTTT.

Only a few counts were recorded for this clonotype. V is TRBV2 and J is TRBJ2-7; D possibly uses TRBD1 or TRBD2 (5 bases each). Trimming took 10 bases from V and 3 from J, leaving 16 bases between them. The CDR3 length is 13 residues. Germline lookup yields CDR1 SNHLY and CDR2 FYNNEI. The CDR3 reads CATRGPPHYEQYF. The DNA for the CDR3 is TGTGCCACCCGGGGACCGCCCCACTACGAGCAGTACTTC.

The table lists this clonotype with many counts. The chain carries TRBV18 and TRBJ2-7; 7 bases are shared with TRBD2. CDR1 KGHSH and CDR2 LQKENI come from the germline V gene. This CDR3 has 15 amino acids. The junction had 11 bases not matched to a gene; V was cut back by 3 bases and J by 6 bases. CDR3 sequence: CASSPVTSTEGEQYF. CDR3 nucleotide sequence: TGTGCCAGCTCACCCGTGACTAGCACCGAGGGCGAGCAGTACTTC.

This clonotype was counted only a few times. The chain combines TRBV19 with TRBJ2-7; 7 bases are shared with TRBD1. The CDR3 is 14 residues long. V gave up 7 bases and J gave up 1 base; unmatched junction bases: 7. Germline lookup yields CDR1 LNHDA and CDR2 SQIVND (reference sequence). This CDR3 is CASKKDRDSYEQYF. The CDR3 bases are TGTGCCAGTAAAAAAGACAGGGATTCCTACGAGCAGTACTTC.

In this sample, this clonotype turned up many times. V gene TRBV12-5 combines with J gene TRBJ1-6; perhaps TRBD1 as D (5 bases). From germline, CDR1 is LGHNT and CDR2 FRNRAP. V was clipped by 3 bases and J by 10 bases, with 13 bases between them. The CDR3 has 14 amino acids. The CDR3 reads CASGLEGAGSPLHF. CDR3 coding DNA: TGTGCTAGTGGTTTAGAAGGGGCGGGATCACCCCTCCACTTT.

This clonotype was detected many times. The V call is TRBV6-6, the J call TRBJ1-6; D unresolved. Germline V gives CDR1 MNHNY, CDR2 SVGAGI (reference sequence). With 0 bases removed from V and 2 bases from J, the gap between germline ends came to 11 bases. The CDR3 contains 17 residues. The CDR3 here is CASSYSIPQTYNSPLHF. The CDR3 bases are TGTGCCAGCAGTTACTCGATCCCCCAGACCTATAATTCACCCCTCCACTTT.

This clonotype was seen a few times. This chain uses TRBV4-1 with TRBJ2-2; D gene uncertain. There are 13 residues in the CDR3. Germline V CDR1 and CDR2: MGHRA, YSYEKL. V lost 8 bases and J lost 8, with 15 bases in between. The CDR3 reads CASGYNLGGELFF. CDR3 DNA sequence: TGCGCCAGCGGGTATAATCTAGGAGGGGAGCTGTTTTTT.

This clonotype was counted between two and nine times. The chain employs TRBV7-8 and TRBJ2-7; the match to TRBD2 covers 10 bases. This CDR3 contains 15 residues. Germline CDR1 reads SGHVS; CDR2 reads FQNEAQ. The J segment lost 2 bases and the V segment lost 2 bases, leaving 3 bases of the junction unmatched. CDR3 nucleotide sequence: TGTGCCAGCAGCTTATCTAGCGGGGGCACCTACGAGCAGTACTTC. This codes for CASSLSSGGTYEQYF.

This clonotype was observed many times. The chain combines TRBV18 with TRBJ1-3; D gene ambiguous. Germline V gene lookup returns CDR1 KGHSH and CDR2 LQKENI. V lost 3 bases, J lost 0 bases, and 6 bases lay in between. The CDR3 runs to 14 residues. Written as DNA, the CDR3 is TGTGCCAGCTCACCTCAGAACTCTGGAAACACCATATATTTT. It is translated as CASSPQNSGNTIYF.

The CDR3 DNA sequence: TGTGCCAGCAGCCAGAGGGATGAGCAGTTCTTC. This codes for CASSQRDEQFF. The chain carries TRBV11-1 and TRBJ2-1; perhaps TRBD2 as D (5 bases). The V end was cut by 5 bases, the J end by 8 bases, with 7 bases between. The CDR3 loop spans 11 amino acids. CDR1 SGHAT and CDR2 FQDESV come from the germline V gene (reference sequence).